Below are 19 T cell receptor beta chains sequenced from a single sample in a study of T-cell memory formation after mild COVID-19. TCRdb redid the calling of the 5' RACE reads with MiXCR, one entry per CDR3 protein. The sample carries 15,000 or so distinct CDR3 sequences, about a fifth recorded once. Specimen: PBMCs or a T cell subset sorted from them (not recorded which). The receptors originated from a man between 18 and 35 years old who had mild COVID-19 (a few samples of this study predate the infection). Cell type and time point are not known.

The chain couples TRBV20-1 to TRBJ2-1, with D possibly called TRBD1 or TRBD2 (6 bases each). V dropped 1 base and J dropped 3 bases, with 10 bases sitting between them. Germline lookup yields CDR1 DFQATT and CDR2 SNEGSKA (reference sequence). This CDR3 has 14 amino acids. CDR3 in amino acids: CSARGGAGYNEQFF. The CDR3 bases are TGCAGTGCTAGAGGGGGGGCGGGCTACAATGAGCAGTTCTTC.

Ten or more counts support this clonotype. The chain links TRBV12-5 to TRBJ1-5, with 7 positions matching TRBD1. Looked up from germline, CDR1 is LGHNT and CDR2 is FRNRAP. This CDR3 contains 14 residues. The V gene end was trimmed by 7 bases and the J gene end by 1 base; junction bases not matched to a gene: 4. CDR3 protein: CASVGGESNQPQHF. The CDR3 DNA is TGTGCTAGTGTAGGGGGCGAGAGCAATCAGCCCCAGCATTTT.

The genes are TRBV5-1 and TRBJ2-2, with TRBD1 identical over 7 bases. The trim removed 5 bases at V and 6 bases at J, leaving 22 bases unmatched. Germline CDR1 and CDR2: SGHRS and YFSETQ. The CDR3 is made up of 19 amino acids. CDR3 DNA sequence: TGCGCCAGCAGTCCCGGGACAGCAAACTTGGCGGTCTTATCCGGGGAGCTGTTTTTT. It is translated as CASSPGTANLAVLSGELFF. The whole variable domain, remainder taken from reference TRBV5-1 and TRBJ2-2, is KAGVTQTPRYLIKTRGQQVTLSCSPISGHRSVSWYQQTPGQGLQFLFEYFSETQRNKGNFPGRFSGRQFSNSRSEMNVSTLELGDSALYLCASSPGTANLAVLSGELFFGEGSRLTVL.

This clonotype was observed many times. The V and J genes are TRBV7-6 and TRBJ2-7; 7 nucleotides align to TRBD1. From germline, CDR1 is SGHVS and CDR2 FNYEAQ. The CDR3 consists of 15 residues. V shed 2 bases, J shed 5 bases, and the junction held 9 bases outside the gene matches. CDR3 region: CASSLLDRESHEQYF. The DNA for the CDR3 is TGTGCCAGCAGCTTACTTGACAGGGAGTCCCACGAGCAGTACTTC.

Many counts were recorded for this clonotype. The chain joins TRBV7-6 to TRBJ2-1; 8 positions match TRBD2. CDR3 length equals 15 residues. V shed 4 bases, J shed 1 base, and the junction held 3 bases outside the gene matches. The V gene's germline CDR1 is SGHVS and CDR2 FNYEAQ. CDR3 residues: CASSSGGASYNEQFF. The CDR3 DNA sequence: TGTGCCAGCAGCTCCGGGGGGGCTTCCTACAATGAGCAGTTCTTC.

This clonotype was detected ten times or more. V and J are TRBV4-3 and TRBJ1-1; D might be TRBD1 (5 bases). Per the germline V gene, CDR1 is LGHNA and CDR2 is YSLEER. Trimming took 0 bases from V and 2 from J, leaving 13 bases between them. CDR3 length: 16 residues. CDR3 protein: CASSQEFRTRNTEAFF. CDR3 nucleotides: TGCGCCAGCAGCCAAGAGTTCCGGACAAGAAACACTGAAGCTTTCTTT.

The table lists this clonotype with many counts. This chain joins TRBV5-1 and TRBJ2-5, with a weak D call TRBD1 (5 bases). Looked up from germline, CDR1 is SGHRS and CDR2 is YFSETQ. The CDR3 is 13 amino acids. With 5 bases removed from V and 1 base from J, the gap between germline ends came to 9 bases. The CDR3 reads CASSEGVQETQYF. CDR3 DNA: TGCGCCAGCAGTGAAGGGGTCCAAGAGACCCAGTACTTC.

The chain employs TRBV18 and TRBJ2-5; D not resolved. From germline, CDR1 is KGHSH and CDR2 LQKENI. With 1 base removed from V and 5 bases from J, the gap between germline ends came to 2 bases. CDR3 length: 11 residues. The CDR3 region has the DNA TGTGCCAGCTCACCACGGGAGACCCAGTACTTC. Encoded protein: CASSPRETQYF.

The V gene is TRBV9, the J gene TRBJ2-3; D is uncertain. V was trimmed by 1 base and J by 7 bases, leaving 10 bases between them. Germline loops: CDR1 SGDLS, CDR2 YYNGEE. The CDR3 has 13 residues. Written as DNA, the CDR3 is TGTGCCAGCAGCGTAAATGAGTTAAATACGCAGTATTTT. It translates to CASSVNELNTQYF.

In this sample, this clonotype turned up a few times. J is TRBJ1-1 and V is TRBV30, with D uncertain. Trimming left V 4 bases short and J 1 base short, with 7 bases between. The CDR3 sequence is 12 residues long. Germline CDR1 GTSNPN, CDR2 SVGIG (reference sequence). The CDR3: CAWTVGNTEAFF. The CDR3 nucleotides are TGTGCCTGGACCGTCGGGAACACTGAAGCTTTCTTT.

This clonotype has ten or more counts. The V call is TRBV7-9, the J call TRBJ2-2; possible D gene TRBD2, 6 bases. V was pared by 5 bases and J by 1 base, with 11 bases between. The germline CDR1 and CDR2 sequences are SEHNR and FQNEAQ (reference sequence). The CDR3 length is 15 residues. The CDR3 here is CASSPGTQNTGELFF. The CDR3 nucleotides are TGTGCCAGCAGCCCCGGGACTCAGAACACCGGGGAGCTGTTTTTT.

The chain links TRBV5-5 to TRBJ2-3, with TRBD2 matching over 11 bases. Germline CDR1 reads SGHKS; CDR2 reads YYEKEE (reference sequence). V lost 1 base to trimming and J lost 6 bases; unmatched junction nucleotides: 7. This CDR3 comprises 16 residues. CDR3 residues: CASSLRLAGLSDTQYF. The CDR3 region has the DNA TGTGCCAGCAGCTTGAGACTAGCGGGGTTGTCTGATACGCAGTATTTT.

This clonotype was recorded many times. The chain couples TRBV5-1 to TRBJ1-1; D may be TRBD1 (6 bases). Between the trimmed V and J ends, which lost 1 base and 5 bases, there was a span of 15 bases. CDR1 is SGHRS, CDR2 YFSETQ, per germline. This CDR3 has 15 amino acids. CDR3 protein: CASSLIGGPVTEAFF. DNA for the CDR3: TGCGCCAGCAGCTTGATCGGGGGCCCAGTGACTGAAGCTTTCTTT. Full variable domain (outside the CDR3, taken from reference TRBV5-1 and TRBJ1-1): KAGVTQTPRYLIKTRGQQVTLSCSPISGHRSVSWYQQTPGQGLQFLFEYFSETQRNKGNFPGRFSGRQFSNSRSEMNVSTLELGDSALYLCASSLIGGPVTEAFFGQGTRLTVV.

Ten or more counts support this clonotype. The rearrangement uses TRBV5-1 and TRBJ2-3; the D gene is possibly TRBD1 (5 bases). Germline CDR1 and CDR2: SGHRS and YFSETQ. Trimming cost V 4 bases and J 1 base, with 10 bases left between them. This CDR3 is 14 amino acids long. The DNA for the CDR3 is TGCGCCAGCAGCCGAGGACACGGCACAGATACGCAGTATTTT. Its translation: CASSRGHGTDTQYF.

This clonotype showed up many times. This rearrangement joins TRBV28 to TRBJ2-6; 7 nucleotides match TRBD1. CDR1 is MDHEN and CDR2 is SYDVKM in the germline V gene. J gave up 0 bases and V 0 bases, and 8 bases lay outside the gene matches. The CDR3 loop spans 19 amino acids. The CDR3 reads CASSLWMTGYVSGANVLTF. The CDR3, as DNA: TGTGCCAGCAGTTTATGGATGACAGGGTACGTCTCTGGGGCCAACGTCCTGACTTTC.

This clonotype was counted a few times. The chain combines TRBV2 with TRBJ2-7; D possibly uses TRBD1 or TRBD2 (5 bases each). V shed 1 base and J shed 3 bases, with 10 bases lying between them. Germline V CDR1 and CDR2: SNHLY, FYNNEI. CDR3 length: 14 residues. DNA of the CDR3: TGTGCCAGCAGTGAAGGGGGGATCTACTACGAGCAGTACTTC. Translated: CASSEGGIYYEQYF.

This clonotype was counted once. The chain employs TRBV5-1 and TRBJ2-5, with 15 bases matching TRBD2. V lost 3 bases and J lost 2; bases outside the gene matches: 8. CDR3 size: 18 residues. The V gene's germline CDR1 is SGHRS and CDR2 YFSETQ. CDR3 amino acids: CASSSGLAGGNRQETQYF. The CDR3, as DNA: TGCGCCAGCAGCTCGGGACTAGCGGGGGGCAACCGACAAGAGACCCAGTACTTC.

This clonotype was seen more than once but under ten times. The rearrangement joins TRBV9 to TRBJ2-5, with 11 positions matching TRBD2. V was clipped by 4 bases and J by 7 bases; unmatched bases: 6. CDR3 size: 14 residues. Germline V gives CDR1 SGDLS, CDR2 YYNGEE. CDR3 loop: CASSPRLAGPTQYF. DNA for the CDR3: TGTGCCAGCAGCCCCCGACTAGCGGGGCCGACCCAGTACTTC.

The rearrangement uses TRBV10-3 and TRBJ2-1; no clear D gene. The CDR3 consists of 9 residues. CDR1 is ENHRY, CDR2 SYGVKD, per germline. V was trimmed by 11 bases and J by 12 bases, leaving 11 bases between them. The CDR3 DNA is TGTGCCCCCCGAGGCTGGCAGTTCTTC. It specifies CAPRGWQFF.